Listed below are T cell receptor beta chains from one sample, sequenced in a study of type 1 regulatory T cells. TCRdb called the reads again in MiXCR, with one record for every CDR3 protein. Among about 71,000 distinct CDR3 sequences, around 20% were seen once, and the ten largest hold 8% to 9%. Their antigens are not known. Sequenced sample: cultured type 1 regulatory T (Tr1) cells, either the whole culture or a sorted fraction (not recorded which). These receptors came from a human donor in good health. Both conserved end residues are part of each CDR3. The order of the fields is J gene, clone size, V gene, D gene, CDR3 DNA, CDR3 protein. D genes are given only for firm matches. Clone size appears in some rows only: once, few, many, or a class for an expanded clone.

J: TRBJ2-1; size: .; V: TRBV6-5; D: .; DNA: TGTGCCAGCAGTTACTCGATACCTAGCGCGCACAATGAGCAGTTCTTC; CDR3: CASSYSIPSAHNEQFF
J: TRBJ1-6; size: .; V: TRBV12-3/TRBV12-4; D: .; DNA: TGTGCCAGCAGTTTCGGGGACCTTGGTTCACCCCTCCACTTT; CDR3: CASSFGDLGSPLHF
J: TRBJ2-7; size: .; V: TRBV20-1; D: .; DNA: TGCAGTGCCCGGTCGCCTAAACTCTTCGCCTACGAGCAGTACTTC; CDR3: CSARSPKLFAYEQYF
J: TRBJ2-7; size: .; V: TRBV25-1; D: .; DNA: TGTGCCAGCAGTGAATATTTGGAAGTACACGAGCAGTACTTC; CDR3: CASSEYLEVHEQYF
J: TRBJ2-1; size: .; V: TRBV20-1; D: TRBD2; DNA: TGCAGTGCTTCGACTAGCGGCAGCTACAATGAGCAGTTCTTC; CDR3: CSASTSGSYNEQFF
J: TRBJ2-2; size: .; V: TRBV27; D: .; DNA: TGTGCCAGCAGTTTGGGGGGCGGGGTCACCGGGGAGCTGTTTTTT; CDR3: CASSLGGGVTGELFF
J: TRBJ2-1; size: many; V: TRBV27; D: .; DNA: TGTGCCAGCAGTTTATCCTCCTACAATGAGCAGTTCTTC; CDR3: CASSLSSYNEQFF
J: TRBJ2-3; size: once; V: TRBV20-1; D: TRBD2; DNA: TGCAGTGCTCATCTACCGGGAGGGGGTCCGGGTACGCAGTATTTT; CDR3: CSAHLPGGGPGTQYF
J: TRBJ2-1; size: .; V: TRBV20-1; D: .; DNA: TGCAGTGCTAGCGGGCCGGTAGGGTACAATGAGCAGTTCTTC; CDR3: CSASGPVGYNEQFF
J: TRBJ2-7; size: .; V: TRBV5-1; D: TRBD2; DNA: TGCGCCAGCAGCTTGGGCGGGAGGGCCTACGAGCAGTACTTC; CDR3: CASSLGGRAYEQYF
J: TRBJ2-3; size: .; V: TRBV7-2; D: .; DNA: TGTGCCAGCAGCTTGCCAGCCCATCCCGGAGATACGCAGTATTTT; CDR3: CASSLPAHPGDTQYF
J: TRBJ2-6; size: few; V: TRBV5-1; D: TRBD1; DNA: TGCGCCAGCAGCTTGTTACAGGGGGCTGTCGTCCTGACTTTC; CDR3: CASSLLQGAVVLTF
J: TRBJ2-1; size: .; V: TRBV20-1; D: TRBD2; DNA: TGCAGTGCTCTAGAGGCTAGCGGGAGTGGGAATGAGCAGTTCTTC; CDR3: CSALEASGSGNEQFF
J: TRBJ1-5; size: .; V: TRBV5-1; D: TRBD1; DNA: TGCGCCAGCAGACCTGGGACAGAGTATCAGCCCCAGCATTTT; CDR3: CASRPGTEYQPQHF
J: TRBJ2-1; size: few; V: TRBV24-1; D: .; DNA: TGTGCCACCAGTGATCCGGCGGGGAGCTCCTACAATGAGCAGTTCTTC; CDR3: CATSDPAGSSYNEQFF
J: TRBJ2-7; size: .; V: TRBV7-8; D: .; DNA: TGTGCCGGCAGCCGCGGCGTGACGGGGACCTACGAGCAGTACTTC; CDR3: CAGSRGVTGTYEQYF
J: TRBJ1-6; size: many; V: TRBV5-1; D: TRBD1; DNA: TGCGCCAGCAGCTTGGAACCGGGACAGACCTATAATTCACCCCTCCACTTT; CDR3: CASSLEPGQTYNSPLHF
J: TRBJ2-3; size: few; V: TRBV7-2; D: .; DNA: TGTGCCAGCAGCTCAAGAGGGGTCAGTACAGATACGCAGTATTTT; CDR3: CASSSRGVSTDTQYF
J: TRBJ1-4; size: many; V: TRBV10-3; D: .; DNA: TGTGCCATCAGTGAAGGAGGGGCTGGTGAAAAACTGTTTTTT; CDR3: CAISEGGAGEKLFF
J: TRBJ2-3; size: .; V: TRBV24-1; D: .; DNA: TGTGCCACCAGTGTCACGACAGGTTCAGCAGATACGCAGTATTTT; CDR3: CATSVTTGSADTQYF
J: TRBJ2-7; size: once; V: TRBV20-1; D: .; DNA: TGCAGCGGGGCAATAAGCTCCTACGAGCAGTACTTC; CDR3: CSGAISSYEQYF
J: TRBJ2-2; size: few; V: TRBV12-3/TRBV12-4; D: TRBD2; DNA: TGTGCCAGCATATTAGCGGGAGCAGCCGGGGAGCTGTTTTTT; CDR3: CASILAGAAGELFF
J: TRBJ2-3; size: .; V: TRBV20-1; D: .; DNA: TGCAGTGCTAGACGATTTCTAGAGTATACGCAGTATTTT; CDR3: CSARRFLEYTQYF
J: TRBJ2-3; size: many; V: TRBV10-3; D: .; DNA: TGTGCCATCAGTGACACTAAAAGCACAGATACGCAGTATTTT; CDR3: CAISDTKSTDTQYF
J: TRBJ1-3; size: few; V: TRBV10-3; D: .; DNA: TGTGCCATCAGTGAGGTCCAGCAGGCTGGAAACACCATATATTTT; CDR3: CAISEVQQAGNTIYF
J: TRBJ2-1; size: few; V: TRBV20-1; D: TRBD2; DNA: TGCAGTGCTAGAGGGGGGACTAGTTACGTTGAGCAGTTCTTC; CDR3: CSARGGTSYVEQFF
J: TRBJ1-2; size: few; V: TRBV6-6; D: .; DNA: TGTGCCAGCACCCACACGGGGATGGGTAACTATGGCTACACCTTC; CDR3: CASTHTGMGNYGYTF
J: TRBJ2-7; size: .; V: TRBV20-1; D: .; DNA: TGCAGTGCCTATAGAGGGAATCCTGGACAGACGCAAGACTTC; CDR3: CSAYRGNPGQTQDF
J: TRBJ2-5; size: few; V: TRBV9; D: .; DNA: TGTGCCAGCAGCGTAGCGGAAATCTTCCAAGAGACCCAGTACTTC; CDR3: CASSVAEIFQETQYF
J: TRBJ2-5; size: few; V: TRBV5-1; D: .; DNA: TGCGCCAGCAGCTTGAATCTAGACGGATACTTCGAGACCCAGTACTTC; CDR3: CASSLNLDGYFETQYF
J: TRBJ2-1; size: .; V: TRBV10-3; D: TRBD2; DNA: TGTGCCACCTCTAGCGGGAGTTACAATGAGCAGTTCTTC; CDR3: CATSSGSYNEQFF
J: TRBJ2-1; size: few; V: TRBV18; D: .; DNA: TGTGCCAGCTCACTTACGGTTGTCGATGAGCAGTTCTTC; CDR3: CASSLTVVDEQFF
J: TRBJ2-7; size: .; V: TRBV12-3/TRBV12-4; D: .; DNA: TGTGCCAGCACCCTTCTTGGCGAGCAGTACTTC; CDR3: CASTLLGEQYF
J: TRBJ2-1; size: .; V: TRBV20-1; D: TRBD2; DNA: TGCAGTGCTAGAGAAACTAGCGGGAGGGTGTACAATGAGCAGTTCTTC; CDR3: CSARETSGRVYNEQFF
J: TRBJ2-3; size: .; V: TRBV20-1; D: .; DNA: TGCAGTGCCGGACAGTCAGATACGCAGTATTTT; CDR3: CSAGQSDTQYF
J: TRBJ1-2; size: many; V: TRBV7-9; D: .; DNA: TGTGCCAGCAGCTTAGCCGCAGGAAAGGATGGATTCTACACCTTC; CDR3: CASSLAAGKDGFYTF
J: TRBJ2-1; size: many; V: TRBV3-1; D: TRBD2; DNA: TGTGCCAGCAGAACCGGGACTAGCGGGATAGGTGAGCAGTTCTTC; CDR3: CASRTGTSGIGEQFF
J: TRBJ1-2; size: few; V: TRBV12-3/TRBV12-4; D: .; DNA: TGTGCCAGCAGTTTATTGGAAGCGAGGGATGGCTACACCTTC; CDR3: CASSLLEARDGYTF
J: TRBJ2-1; size: many; V: TRBV20-1; D: TRBD1; DNA: TGCAGTGCTGAACAGGGGGTAAGCAATGAGCAGTTCTTC; CDR3: CSAEQGVSNEQFF
J: TRBJ1-1; size: .; V: TRBV5-1; D: TRBD1; DNA: TGCGCCAGCAGCTTGCTTCAGGGGGTGAACACTGAAGCTTTCTTT; CDR3: CASSLLQGVNTEAFF
J: TRBJ1-6; size: few; V: TRBV25-1; D: TRBD1; DNA: TGTGCCAGCAGTGATGGAGCGACAGGGTATTATTCACCCCTCCACTTT; CDR3: CASSDGATGYYSPLHF
J: TRBJ2-2; size: few; V: TRBV20-1; D: .; DNA: TGCAGTGCTAGAGCGTCCACTCGAGCAAAGGGGGACCTGTTTTTT; CDR3: CSARASTRAKGDLFF
J: TRBJ1-4; size: few; V: TRBV5-1; D: .; DNA: TGCGCCAGCAGCTTGGACGGCAGCCTTTTGACAACTAATGAAAAACTGTTTTTT; CDR3: CASSLDGSLLTTNEKLFF
J: TRBJ2-5; size: .; V: TRBV11-1; D: .; DNA: TGTGCCAGCTCGGAGGGGGGACGAGAGACCCAGTACTTC; CDR3: CASSEGGRETQYF
J: TRBJ1-2; size: few; V: TRBV5-6; D: .; DNA: TGTGCCAGCAGCTCGGACCCACACGGCAGCTATGGCTACACCTTC; CDR3: CASSSDPHGSYGYTF
J: TRBJ2-2; size: .; V: TRBV4-2; D: .; DNA: TGTGCCAGCAGCCAAGGGACCCCCGGGGACGGGGAGCTGTTTTTT; CDR3: CASSQGTPGDGELFF
J: TRBJ2-5; size: .; V: TRBV7-8; D: .; DNA: TGTGCCAGCGACCGGCAGGGGGGGACCCAGTACTTC; CDR3: CASDRQGGTQYF
J: TRBJ1-1; size: .; V: TRBV29-1; D: .; DNA: TGCAGCGTTGAGAGGTTCATGAACACTGAAGCTTTCTTT; CDR3: CSVERFMNTEAFF
J: TRBJ1-2; size: few; V: TRBV29-1; D: .; DNA: TGCAGCGTTGGGGCCGACTATGGCTACACCTTC; CDR3: CSVGADYGYTF
J: TRBJ2-5; size: .; V: TRBV29-1; D: .; DNA: TGCAGCGCCCGACCCACCCGAGAGACCCAGTACTTC; CDR3: CSARPTRETQYF
J: TRBJ1-1; size: few; V: TRBV20-1; D: .; DNA: TGCAGTGCTAGGGATGATTGGGGTGCGAGAGTGGGTAAGACTGAAGCTTTCTTT; CDR3: CSARDDWGARVGKTEAFF
J: TRBJ2-1; size: .; V: TRBV7-2; D: .; DNA: TGTGCCAGCAGCTTAGGAGTTCGTGAGCAGTTCTTC; CDR3: CASSLGVREQFF
J: TRBJ2-7; size: few; V: TRBV5-1; D: .; DNA: TGCGCCAGCAGCGTGTTTAAAGAGGGATACGAGCAGTACTTC; CDR3: CASSVFKEGYEQYF
J: TRBJ1-1; size: .; V: TRBV5-1; D: TRBD1; DNA: TGCGCCAGCAGCTTCGTGGGACAGGGGGCAACTGAAGCTTTCTTT; CDR3: CASSFVGQGATEAFF